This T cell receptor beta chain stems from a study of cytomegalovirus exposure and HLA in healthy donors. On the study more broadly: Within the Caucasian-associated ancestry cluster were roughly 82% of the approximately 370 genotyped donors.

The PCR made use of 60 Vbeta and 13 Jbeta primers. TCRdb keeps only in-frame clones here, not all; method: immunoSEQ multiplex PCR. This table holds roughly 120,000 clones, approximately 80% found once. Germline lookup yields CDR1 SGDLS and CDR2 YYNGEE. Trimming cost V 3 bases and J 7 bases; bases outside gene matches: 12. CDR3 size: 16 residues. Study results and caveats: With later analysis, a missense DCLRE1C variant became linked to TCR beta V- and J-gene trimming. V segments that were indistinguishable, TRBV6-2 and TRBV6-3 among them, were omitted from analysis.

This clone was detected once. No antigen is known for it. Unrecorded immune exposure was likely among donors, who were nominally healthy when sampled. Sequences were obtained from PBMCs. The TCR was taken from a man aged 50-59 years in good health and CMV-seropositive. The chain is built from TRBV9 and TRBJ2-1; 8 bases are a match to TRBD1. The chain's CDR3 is CASSARSTTGANEQFF. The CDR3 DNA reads TGTGCCAGCAGCGCACGCTCGACGACAGGGGCGAATGAGCAGTTCTTC.